The 32 T cell receptor beta chains below come from one sample, sequenced in a study of shared clonotypes between healthy human individuals. The method was immunoSEQ multiplex PCR; TCRdb's version includes in-frame clones alone and lacks a portion of them. The sample yields about 340,000 clones, around 79% seen once. Sequencing input: memory CD4+ T cells sorted from blood. Subset reported: CD45RA-negative fraction. These receptors all come from a man aged 25 to 40 in good health.

The chain has TRBV5-8 and TRBJ2-1, with D perhaps TRBD1 (5 bases). Germline V gene sequence: CDR1 SGHTS, CDR2 YDEGEE. The CDR3 consists of 14 residues. Trimming took off 6 bases at V and 6 bases at J, with 16 bases between the two ends. The DNA for the CDR3 is TGTGCCAGCACCTATTATAGGGGCCTCAATGAGCAGTTCTTC. Its protein product is CASTYYRGLNEQFF.

The sample holds one count of this clone. The rearrangement joins TRBV15 to TRBJ2-1; 10 bases are a match to TRBD1. Per germline, CDR1 LNHNV and CDR2 YYDKDF (reference sequence). V was pared by 1 base and J by 3 bases, with 0 bases of the junction left unmatched. The CDR3 runs to 15 residues. CDR3 bases: TGTGCCACCAGCAGAGGGACAGGGGGCTACAATGAGCAGTTCTTC. It yields the protein CATSRGTGGYNEQFF.

The chain uses TRBV10-2 and TRBJ2-1; tentatively, D is TRBD1 or TRBD2 (6 bases each). With 8 bases removed from V and 5 bases from J, the gap between germline ends came to 13 bases. Germline V CDR1 and CDR2: WSHSY, SAAADI. This CDR3 is 13 amino acids long. The CDR3 spells CASEGEDHNEQFF. CDR3 nucleotides: TGCGCCAGCGAGGGGGAGGACCACAATGAGCAGTTCTTC.

Turning to this clone: This sample includes further DNA sequences coding for the same CDR3. The CDR3 DNA reads as TGTGCCAGCAGCTTGGGGCCCAATCAGCCCCAGCATTTT. It codes for CASSLGPNQPQHF. The chain uses TRBV5-6 and TRBJ1-5; D is undetermined. The V and J ends lost 0 bases and 3 bases respectively, with 4 bases between them. CDR1 and CDR2 from the germline V gene are SGHDT and YYEEEE. This CDR3 spans 13 amino acids.

CDR3 residues: CASSPQSQRQETQYF. In DNA, the CDR3 is TGTGCCAGCTCACCGCAATCCCAGCGCCAAGAGACCCAGTACTTC. V usage is TRBV18 and J usage is TRBJ2-5; the D is unclear. This CDR3 spans 15 amino acids. Germline V gene lookup returns CDR1 KGHSH and CDR2 LQKENI. The V end was cut by 3 bases, the J end by 1 base, with 12 bases between.

This clone was seen a handful of times. J is TRBJ2-1 and V is TRBV11-2; 9 nucleotides line up with TRBD2. V was clipped by 3 bases and J by 8 bases; unmatched bases: 8. CDR1 SGHAT and CDR2 FQNNGV come from the germline V gene. CDR3 length: 15 residues. The CDR3: CASSFPAGGLDEQFF. The CDR3 nucleotides read TGTGCCAGCAGCTTCCCAGCGGGAGGTCTGGATGAGCAGTTCTTC.

The rearrangement joins TRBV11-2 to TRBJ1-3; D is uncertain. Trimming removed 1 base at V and 1 base at J, with 11 bases between. This CDR3 comprises 16 residues. Germline assignment: CDR1 SGHAT and CDR2 FQNNGV. In nucleotides, the CDR3 is TGTGCCAGCAGCTTAGGGCAGCCGCTTTCTGGAAACACCATATATTTT. As protein: CASSLGQPLSGNTIYF.

The CDR3 reads CASSSPRDRLSYEQYF. The CDR3 region has the DNA TGTGCCAGCAGTTCCCCGCGTGACAGGTTATCCTACGAGCAGTACTTC. The rearrangement joins TRBV2 to TRBJ2-7; the D gene is possibly TRBD1 (6 bases). V was cut by 5 bases and J by 1 base, with 18 bases left in between. Germline V gene data show CDR1 as SNHLY and CDR2 as FYNNEI. The CDR3 loop spans 16 amino acids.

Notes on this clone: The identical CDR3 is also encoded by other nucleotide sequences in the sample. J is TRBJ2-7 and V is TRBV11-1; D is unclear. Germline V lookup: CDR1 SGHAT, CDR2 FQDESV (reference sequence). V was pared by 5 bases and J by 4 bases, with 12 bases between. CDR3 length: 13 residues. CDR3 amino acids: CASSQAKRYEQYF. Written as DNA, the CDR3 is TGTGCCAGCAGCCAGGCCAAAAGGTACGAGCAGTACTTC.

Points on this clone: Other DNA sequences of this sample code for an identical CDR3. This chain links TRBV5-4 with TRBJ2-1; 11 positions match TRBD2. Germline V lookup: CDR1 SGHNT, CDR2 YYREEE (reference sequence). The ends lost 3 bases at V and 4 bases at J; junction bases unmatched: 3. This CDR3 contains 15 residues. Here the CDR3 reads CASSSGTSGYNEQFF. The CDR3 DNA follows: TGTGCCAGCAGCTCCGGGACTAGCGGTTACAATGAGCAGTTCTTC.

The sample holds a few counts of this clone. Distinct nucleotide sequences in the sample also encode this CDR3. The chain uses TRBV7-3 and TRBJ2-1; 8 bases fit TRBD2. Losses at the gene ends were 1 base for V and 9 bases for J; bases not matched to a gene: 2. CDR1 is SGHTA, CDR2 FQGTGA, per germline. This CDR3 has 13 residues. In DNA, the CDR3 is TGTGCCAGCAGCTTAATAAGCGGGGGTGAGCAGTTCTTC. As protein: CASSLISGGEQFF.

The V gene is TRBV7-3, the J gene TRBJ1-1; D gene uncertain. V gave up 3 bases and J gave up 1 base, with 6 bases separating them. Germline V gives CDR1 SGHTA, CDR2 FQGTGA. CDR3 size: 13 residues. DNA for the CDR3: TGTGCCAGCAGCTTTTCAGGGAACACTGAAGCTTTCTTT. Encoded protein: CASSFSGNTEAFF.

As for this clone: Relative to the germline gene, one junction end is altered; a read error may explain this. The gene calls are TRBV2 and TRBJ2-7; 7 bases are shared with TRBD1. This CDR3 spans 13 amino acids. CDR1 and CDR2 from the germline V gene are SNHLY and FYNNEI. CDR3 in amino acids: CASIGSRTGPQQF. CDR3 DNA sequence: TGTGCCAGCATCGGATCAAGGACAGGCCCTCAGCAGTTC. The full variable domain, rest sourced from reference TRBV2 and TRBJ2-7, is EPEVTQTPSHQVTQMGQEVILRCVPISNHLYFYWYRQILGQKVEFLVSFYNNEISEKSEIFDDQFSVERPDGSNFTLKIRSTKLEDSAMYFCASIGSRTGPQQFGPGTRLTVT.

On this clone: With a much larger clone just one base away, this may be a read error. The chain links TRBV18 to TRBJ1-1; TRBD1 is a possible D gene (5 bases). The CDR3 totals 15 residues. The ends were cut back, 2 bases at V and 4 bases at J, with 14 bases in the middle. Germline-derived CDR1 and CDR2 are KGHSH and LQKENI. The CDR3 loop is CASSPEFGASTEAFF. In DNA form, the CDR3 reads TGTGCCAGCTCACCAGAGTTCGGGGCGAGCACTGAAGCTTTCTTT. Combining the CDR3 with reference TRBV18 and TRBJ1-1 gives the whole variable domain NAGVMQNPRHLVRRRGQEARLRCSPMKGHSHVYWYRQLPEEGLKFMVYLQKENIIDESGMPKERFSAEFPKEGPSILRIQQVVRGDSAAYFCASSPEFGASTEAFFGQGTRLTVV.

This clone has only one observation. The chain recombines TRBV9 with TRBJ2-7; D gene uncertain. This CDR3 region has 13 residues. V lost 0 bases and J lost 4, with 8 bases in between. In germline, CDR1 is SGDLS, CDR2 YYNGEE. This CDR3 is CASSVDGRYEQYF. CDR3 coding DNA: TGTGCCAGCAGCGTAGATGGCCGTTACGAGCAGTACTTC.

The chain combines TRBV15 with TRBJ1-5, with no clear D. With 1 base removed from V and 6 bases from J, the gap between germline ends came to 4 bases. Germline V gene lookup returns CDR1 LNHNV and CDR2 YYDKDF (reference sequence). The CDR3 is 12 residues long. This CDR3 is CATSRGGQPQHF. CDR3 nucleotide sequence: TGTGCCACCAGCAGAGGGGGTCAGCCCCAGCATTTT.

The chain links TRBV28 to TRBJ2-4; TRBD1 aligns across 8 bases. Germline loops: CDR1 MDHEN, CDR2 SYDVKM. The CDR3 consists of 13 residues. V shed 3 bases and J 9 bases; nucleotides not matched to a gene: 4. The CDR3 sequence: CASSLQGATIQYF. Written as DNA, the CDR3 is TGTGCCAGCAGTTTGCAGGGGGCGACCATTCAGTACTTC.

The chain employs TRBV7-2 and TRBJ2-1; D not resolved. V dropped 2 bases and J dropped 8 bases, with 13 bases sitting between them. Germline V gives CDR1 SGHTA, CDR2 FQGNSA. The CDR3 spans 14 residues. The CDR3 DNA reads as TGTGCCAGCAGCTTATCGTTCCAAAGGGATGAGCAGTTCTTC. It codes for CASSLSFQRDEQFF.

The CDR3 reads CASSLGHRVAVEQFF. The CDR3 DNA reads TGTGCCAGCAGCTTGGGTCACAGGGTTGCCGTTGAGCAGTTCTTC. The chain joins TRBV5-6 to TRBJ2-1; D is possibly TRBD1 (6 bases). The CDR3 is made up of 15 amino acids. Trimming stripped 0 bases from V and 9 bases from J, with 16 bases between. Germline V gene data show CDR1 as SGHDT and CDR2 as YYEEEE.

J is TRBJ1-2 and V is TRBV6-1, with D perhaps TRBD1 (6 bases). The germline V gene encodes CDR1 MNHNS and CDR2 SASEGT. This CDR3 has 14 amino acids. V lost 4 bases and J lost 3, with 12 bases in between. The CDR3 loop is CASSGDRTYYGYTF. The CDR3 region has the DNA TGTGCCAGCAGTGGAGACAGGACATACTATGGCTACACCTTC.

This rearrangement joins TRBV6-1 to TRBJ2-3, with D hard to call. The CDR3 totals 14 residues. Trimming shortened V by 5 bases and J by 2 bases, and 11 bases separated the two germline ends. CDR1 is MNHNS, CDR2 SASEGT, per germline. CDR3 DNA: TGTGCCAGCAGTTTAACCGGGCCCACAGATACGCAGTATTTT. It is translated as CASSLTGPTDTQYF.

V gene TRBV7-9 combines with J gene TRBJ2-3, with D perhaps TRBD2 (5 bases). This CDR3 region has 15 residues. V was clipped by 1 base and J by 1 base, with 9 bases between them. CDR1 is SEHNR, CDR2 FQNEAQ, per germline (reference sequence). The CDR3 DNA follows: TGTGCCAGCAGCTTAGTGGGAGAGGGCACAGATACGCAGTATTTT. It encodes CASSLVGEGTDTQYF.

The rearrangement links TRBV11-3 to TRBJ2-1; 8 bases are shared with TRBD1. With 0 bases clipped from V and 4 bases from J, the junction kept 8 bases outside the gene matches. From germline, CDR1 is SGHNT and CDR2 YENEEA. The CDR3 spans 17 residues. CDR3 amino acids: CASSLDGDRTTYNEQFF. CDR3 nucleotides: TGTGCCAGCAGCTTAGATGGGGACAGGACTACATACAATGAGCAGTTCTTC.

This sequence joins TRBV28 and TRBJ1-5; 8 bases align to TRBD1. Trimming at V came to 6 bases and at J to 6 bases, leaving 7 bases not matched to a gene. The germline V gene encodes CDR1 MDHEN and CDR2 SYDVKM. The CDR3 length is 14 residues. For the CDR3, the DNA is TGTGCCAGCAGCCGACAGGGGACGGGTCAGCCCCAGCATTTT. Protein sequence: CASSRQGTGQPQHF.

CDR3 loop: CAWSIGYNQPQHF. CDR3 coding DNA: TGTGCCTGGAGTATAGGGTACAATCAGCCCCAGCATTTT. The chain links TRBV30 to TRBJ1-5; D remains unclear. This CDR3 has 13 residues. CDR1 and CDR2 (germline): GTSNPN, SVGIG (reference sequence). The V end lost 2 bases, the J end lost 3 bases, and 8 bases lay between the germline ends.

This chain links TRBV25-1 with TRBJ2-3; 13 bases agree with TRBD2. The junction had 6 bases not matched to a gene; V was cut back by 5 bases and J by 7 bases. The CDR3 spans 15 residues. Germline V gene sequence: CDR1 MGHDK, CDR2 SYGVNS. The CDR3: CASSNGLAGAYTQYF. The CDR3 DNA is TGTGCCAGCAGTAACGGACTAGCGGGAGCGTATACGCAGTATTTT.

This chain links TRBV19 with TRBJ2-5, with a weak D call TRBD1 (6 bases). The V gene lost 5 bases and the J gene lost 5 bases, with 15 bases spanning the gap. The CDR3 extends over 14 amino acids. The germline CDR1 and CDR2 sequences are LNHDA and SQIVND (reference sequence). DNA for the CDR3: TGTGCCAGTAGTTCTAGGACAGCGGAGGAGACCCAGTACTTC. It encodes CASSSRTAEETQYF.

This sequence joins TRBV6-1 and TRBJ2-7; no firm D call. The CDR3 length is 13 residues. Germline V CDR1 and CDR2: MNHNS, SASEGT. V gave up 2 bases and J gave up 3 bases, with 8 bases separating them. CDR3 coding DNA: TGTGCCAGCAGTGAACAAAACGGCTACGAGCAGTACTTC. Translating gives CASSEQNGYEQYF.

The rearrangement uses TRBV19 and TRBJ1-1; D remains unclear. This CDR3 has 13 residues. Germline V gene data show CDR1 as LNHDA and CDR2 as SQIVND (reference sequence). The V end lost 1 base, the J end lost 4 bases, and 7 bases lay between the germline ends. CDR3 protein: CASSIGWSTEAFF. CDR3 nucleotides: TGTGCCAGTAGTATAGGGTGGTCCACTGAAGCTTTCTTT.

In the case of this clone: Different DNA sequences within this sample yield the same CDR3. The genes are TRBV29-1 and TRBJ2-1; D is uncertain. CDR3 length: 12 residues. The V end was cut by 4 bases, the J end by 0 bases, with 4 bases between. Per germline, CDR1 SQVTM and CDR2 ANQGSEA. This chain's CDR3 is CSVASSYNEQFF. For the CDR3, the DNA is TGCAGCGTTGCAAGCTCCTACAATGAGCAGTTCTTC.

The chain recombines TRBV19 with TRBJ2-1; tentatively, D is TRBD2 (6 bases). V lost 9 bases and J 0 bases, leaving 9 bases between the germline ends. Germline CDR1 is LNHDA and CDR2 is SQIVND (reference sequence). The CDR3 is made up of 13 amino acids. Here the CDR3 DNA reads TGTGCCAGCCGGGACTCCTCCTACAATGAGCAGTTCTTC. It specifies CASRDSSYNEQFF.

The chain recombines TRBV15 with TRBJ2-3; D is unresolved. This CDR3 is built from 15 residues. CDR1 is LNHNV, CDR2 YYDKDF, per germline (reference sequence). Trimming left V 3 bases short and J 0 bases short, with 10 bases between. This chain's CDR3 is CATSRARASTDTQYF. Here the CDR3 DNA reads TGTGCCACCAGCAGGGCTAGAGCTAGCACAGATACGCAGTATTTT.